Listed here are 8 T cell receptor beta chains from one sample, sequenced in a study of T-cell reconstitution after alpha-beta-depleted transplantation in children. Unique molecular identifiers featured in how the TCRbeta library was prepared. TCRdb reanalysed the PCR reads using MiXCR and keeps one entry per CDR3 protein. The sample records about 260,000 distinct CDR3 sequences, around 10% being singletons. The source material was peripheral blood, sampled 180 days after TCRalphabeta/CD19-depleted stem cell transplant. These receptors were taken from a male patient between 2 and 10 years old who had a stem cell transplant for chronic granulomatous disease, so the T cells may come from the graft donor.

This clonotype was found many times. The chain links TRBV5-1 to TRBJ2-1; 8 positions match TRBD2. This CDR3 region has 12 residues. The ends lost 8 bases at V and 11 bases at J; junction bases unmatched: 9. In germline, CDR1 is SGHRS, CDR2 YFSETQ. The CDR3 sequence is CASRPAGVQQFF. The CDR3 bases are TGCGCCAGTAGACCAGCGGGAGTTCAGCAGTTCTTC.

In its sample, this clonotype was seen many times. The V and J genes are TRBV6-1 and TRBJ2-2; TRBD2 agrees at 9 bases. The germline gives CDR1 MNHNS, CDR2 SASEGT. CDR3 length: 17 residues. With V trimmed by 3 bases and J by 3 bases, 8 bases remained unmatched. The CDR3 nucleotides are TGTGCCAGCAGTGACAAGGTAGCGGGGGCCTACACCGGGGAGCTGTTTTTT. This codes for CASSDKVAGAYTGELFF.

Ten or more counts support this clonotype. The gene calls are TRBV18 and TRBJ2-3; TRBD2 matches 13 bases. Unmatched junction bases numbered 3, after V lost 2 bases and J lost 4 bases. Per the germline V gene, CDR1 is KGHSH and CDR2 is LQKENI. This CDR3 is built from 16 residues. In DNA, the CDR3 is TGTGCCAGCTCACCAGCGGGACTAGCGGGACCAGATACGCAGTATTTT. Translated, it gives CASSPAGLAGPDTQYF.

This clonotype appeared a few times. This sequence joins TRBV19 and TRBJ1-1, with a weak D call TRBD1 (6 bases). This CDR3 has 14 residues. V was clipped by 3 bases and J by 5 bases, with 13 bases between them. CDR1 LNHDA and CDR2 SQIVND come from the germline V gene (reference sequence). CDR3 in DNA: TGTGCCAGTAGTATTATCGGGGGCCGGACTGAAGCTTTCTTT. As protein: CASSIIGGRTEAFF.

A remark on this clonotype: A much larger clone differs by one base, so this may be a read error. The DNA of the CDR3 is TGTGCCAGCAGCTTAGCCGGCGGGGTTAGGGGGGATGGCGACACCTTC. Protein sequence: CASSLAGGVRGDGDTF. The chain joins TRBV5-4 to TRBJ1-2; D might be TRBD1 (6 bases). This CDR3 spans 16 amino acids. Germline V gives CDR1 SGHNT, CDR2 YYREEE (reference sequence). The complete variable domain, with remaining parts taken from reference TRBV5-4 and TRBJ1-2, reads ETGVTQSPTHLIKTRGQQVTLRCSSQSGHNTVSWYQQALGQGPQFIFQYYREEENGRGNFPPRFSGLQFPNYSSELNVNALELDDSALYLCASSLAGGVRGDGDTFGSGTRLTVV.

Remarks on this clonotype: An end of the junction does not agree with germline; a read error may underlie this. The CDR3 reads CASREDRIGQFF. CDR3 bases: TGTGCCAGCAGAGAAGACAGGATCGGGCAGTTCTTC. This chain joins TRBV2 and TRBJ2-1; the D gene is possibly TRBD1 (6 bases). Germline loops: CDR1 SNHLY, CDR2 FYNNEI. This CDR3 comprises 12 residues.

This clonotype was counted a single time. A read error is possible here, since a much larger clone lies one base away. The CDR3 reads CGSSLLGAGTDTQYF. Written as DNA, the CDR3 is TGTGGCAGCAGCTTACTGGGGGCTGGCACAGATACGCAGTATTTT. The V gene is TRBV7-6, the J gene TRBJ2-3; D might be TRBD1 (6 bases). Looked up from germline, CDR1 is SGHVS and CDR2 is FNYEAQ. The CDR3 has 15 residues. Based on the CDR3 plus reference TRBV7-6 and TRBJ2-3, the full variable domain is GAGVSQSPRYKVTKRGQDVALRCDPISGHVSLYWYRQALGQGPEFLTYFNYEAQQDKSGLPNDRFSAERPEGSISTLTIQRTEQRDSAMYRCGSSLLGAGTDTQYFGPGTRLTVL.

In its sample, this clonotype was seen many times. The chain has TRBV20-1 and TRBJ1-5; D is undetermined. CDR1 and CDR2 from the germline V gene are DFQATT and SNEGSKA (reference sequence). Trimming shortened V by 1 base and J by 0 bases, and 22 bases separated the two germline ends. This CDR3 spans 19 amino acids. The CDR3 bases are TGCAGTGCTAGAGGCCCGGGGATCTTTATCCTAGCTAGCAATCAGCCCCAGCATTTT. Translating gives CSARGPGIFILASNQPQHF.